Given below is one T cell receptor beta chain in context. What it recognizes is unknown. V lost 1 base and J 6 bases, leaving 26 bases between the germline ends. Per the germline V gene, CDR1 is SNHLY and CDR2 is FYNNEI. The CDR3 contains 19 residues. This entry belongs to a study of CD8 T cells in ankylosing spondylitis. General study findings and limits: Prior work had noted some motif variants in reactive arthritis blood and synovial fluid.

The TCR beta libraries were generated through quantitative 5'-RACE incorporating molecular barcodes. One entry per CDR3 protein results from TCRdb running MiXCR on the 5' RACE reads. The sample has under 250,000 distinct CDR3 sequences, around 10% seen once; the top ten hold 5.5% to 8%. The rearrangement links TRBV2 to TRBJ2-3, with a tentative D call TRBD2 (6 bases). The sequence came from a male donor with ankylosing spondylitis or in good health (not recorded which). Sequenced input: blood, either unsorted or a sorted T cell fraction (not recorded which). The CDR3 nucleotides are TGTGCCAGCAGTGAAGTCCTAGCGTCCAAAGCCAAGGTGGCCGATACGCAGTATTTT. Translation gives CASSEVLASKAKVADTQYF.